This T cell receptor (beta chain) was obtained from a study of CD8+ T cells in alopecia areata. Study overall: Each day, treated patients took oral tofacitinib twice, at 5 to 10 mg per dose.

Reverse transcribed after extraction, RNA yielded cDNA as the sequencing template. Assay: immunoSEQ multiplex PCR; the TCRdb copy retains only in-frame clones and omits some. The table lists over 110,000 clones, about 47% of them singletons. CDR1 is LNHDA and CDR2 is SQIVND in the germline V gene (reference sequence). V dropped 4 bases and J dropped 6 bases, with 13 bases sitting between them. The CDR3 sequence is 13 residues long. This clone was observed a handful of times. The source material was CD4+ T cells sorted from blood, sampled at week 0. This TCR was recovered from a human donor with alopecia areata. The chain couples TRBV19 to TRBJ2-7, with a weak D call TRBD2 (5 bases). Here the CDR3 reads CASSKAESPEQYF. The CDR3 coding sequence is TGTGCCAGTAGTAAAGCGGAGTCCCCCGAGCAGTACTTC.